This entry lists 6 T cell receptor beta chains sequenced from one sample in a study of T cell repertoires in cytomegalovirus infection (dated by TCRdb to about 2019). Their antigen targets remain unknown. The run used an Illumina HiSeq 1500. TCRdb trimmed the raw reads at Q25, called clones with MiXCR and kept productive beta chains. For every CDR3 protein sequence, its rows merge into one entry that carries the most common genes and DNA. This sample lists tens of thousands of distinct CDR3 sequences; 20% to 30% were detected once. Roughly 45% of the sample is taken by the ten largest. The label giving this sample's treatment or condition can be read as: in vitro stimulation with specific CMV peptide epitopes to enrich CMV-specific T cells. The specimen comprised CD8+ T cells from cultured PBMCs, sampled from culture after CMV antigen stimulation. The receptors come from a human donor in good health (CMV status not recorded). Some clones in this sample may be carry-over from other donors' samples.

Concerning this clonotype: The conserved closing phenylalanine or tryptophan is absent in this CDR3, likely reflecting a read error. J is TRBJ2-3 and V is TRBV20-1; D remains unclear. This CDR3 spans 13 amino acids. Germline V gene lookup returns CDR1 DFQATT and CDR2 SNEGSKA (reference sequence). V was shortened by 5 bases and J by 2 bases, with 11 bases between the two germline ends. The CDR3, as DNA: TGCAGTGCTGATGACCTAAACACAGATACGCAGTATTAT. It specifies CSADDLNTDTQYY.

This clonotype has just a few counts. The V call is TRBV4-1, the J call TRBJ1-5; no clear D. The ends were cut back, 3 bases at V and 1 base at J, with 10 bases in the middle. The CDR3 is 15 residues long. Germline V gives CDR1 MGHRA, CDR2 YSYEKL. CDR3 sequence reads: CASSQEQRSNQPQHF. CDR3 DNA: TGCGCCAGCAGCCAGGAGCAGCGCAGCAATCAGCCCCAGCATTTT.

This clonotype came up a few times. The chain carries TRBV7-9 and TRBJ2-1; D gene ambiguous. V was pared by 4 bases and J by 8 bases, with 6 bases between. This CDR3 region has 11 residues. Germline V lookup: CDR1 SEHNR, CDR2 FQNEAQ (reference sequence). The CDR3 loop is CASSWQYEQFF. The CDR3 DNA reads as TGTGCCAGCAGCTGGCAATATGAGCAGTTCTTC.

The chain is built from TRBV18 and TRBJ1-3; D ambiguous. V gave up 8 bases and J gave up 0 bases, with 5 bases separating them. Germline V CDR1 and CDR2: KGHSH, LQKENI. The CDR3 has 12 amino acids. The DNA for the CDR3 is TGTGCCAGCGTCTTCTCTGGAAACACCATATATTTT. Protein: CASVFSGNTIYF.

This clonotype has only a few counts. This chain links TRBV27 with TRBJ2-1, with D perhaps matching TRBD2 (5 bases). V was trimmed by 5 bases and J by 0 bases, leaving 11 bases between them. The CDR3 covers 15 residues. CDR1 MNHEY and CDR2 SMNVEV come from the germline V gene (reference sequence). The CDR3 sequence: CASSDSSISYNEQFF. The CDR3 DNA follows: TGTGCCAGCAGTGATTCTAGCATCTCCTACAATGAGCAGTTCTTC.

The chain couples TRBV11-2 to TRBJ2-6; D remains unclear. The CDR3 has 15 residues. Trimming stripped 4 bases from V and 1 base from J, with 8 bases between. CDR1 and CDR2 (germline): SGHAT, FQNNGV. The CDR3 DNA reads TGTGCCAGCAGCTCAACCCTATCTGGGGCCAACGTCCTGACTTTC. It encodes CASSSTLSGANVLTF.